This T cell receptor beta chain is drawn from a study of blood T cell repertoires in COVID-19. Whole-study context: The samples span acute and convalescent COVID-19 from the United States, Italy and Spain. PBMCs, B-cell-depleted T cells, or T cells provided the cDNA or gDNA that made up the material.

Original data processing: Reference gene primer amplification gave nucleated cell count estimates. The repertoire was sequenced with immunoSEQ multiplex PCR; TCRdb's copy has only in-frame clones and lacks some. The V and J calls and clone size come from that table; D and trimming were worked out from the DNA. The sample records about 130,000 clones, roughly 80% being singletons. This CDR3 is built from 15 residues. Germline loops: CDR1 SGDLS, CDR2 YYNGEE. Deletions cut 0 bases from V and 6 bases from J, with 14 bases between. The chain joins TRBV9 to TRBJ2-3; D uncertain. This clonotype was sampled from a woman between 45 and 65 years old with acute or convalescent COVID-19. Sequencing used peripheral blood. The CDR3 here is CASSVGLSTWDTQYF. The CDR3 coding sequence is TGTGCCAGCAGCGTAGGACTCTCGACCTGGGATACGCAGTATTTT. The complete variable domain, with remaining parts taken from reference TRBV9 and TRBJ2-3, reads DSGVTQTPKHLITATGQRVTLRCSPRSGDLSVYWYQQSLDQGLQFLIQYYNGEERAKGNILERFSAQQFPDLHSELNLSSLELGDSALYFCASSVGLSTWDTQYFGPGTRLTVL.